Following are 11 T cell receptor beta chains from one sample sequenced in a study of blood T cell repertoires in COVID-19. This table comes from immunoSEQ multiplex PCR, and its TCRdb copy is limited to in-frame clones, with some not included. The repertoire has around 250,000 clones, roughly 86% of them found once; the top ten carry around 1.6%. Sequencing used PBMCs or T cells enriched from blood (not recorded which). The receptor set was obtained from a woman between 50 and 59 years old who had recovered from COVID-19.

The chain combines TRBV28 with TRBJ2-7, with TRBD1 matching over 8 bases. The V segment lost 6 bases and the J segment 0 bases; nucleotides outside the gene matches: 4. The CDR3 has 14 residues. Per the germline V gene, CDR1 is MDHEN and CDR2 is SYDVKM. Here the CDR3 reads CASRLGTGSYEQYF. In nucleotides, the CDR3 is TGTGCCAGCAGATTAGGGACAGGCTCCTACGAGCAGTACTTC. The full variable domain, completed using reference TRBV28 and TRBJ2-7, is DVKVTQSSRYLVKRTGEKVFLECVQDMDHENMFWYRQDPGLGLRLIYFSYDVKMKEKGDIPEGYSVSREKKERFSLILESASTNQTSMYLCASRLGTGSYEQYFGPGTRLTVT.

The chain joins TRBV18 to TRBJ2-3, with D possibly being TRBD2 (6 bases). The CDR3 sequence is 19 residues long. From germline, CDR1 is KGHSH and CDR2 LQKENI. Deletions cut 4 bases from V and 4 bases from J, with 27 bases between. CDR3 protein: CASSRSAGPFISLADTQYF. The CDR3, as DNA: TGTGCCAGCTCACGGTCCGCGGGACCATTCATCTCTCTGGCAGATACGCAGTATTTT.

V and J are TRBV10-3 and TRBJ2-3, with TRBD1 matching over 7 bases. Germline CDR1 and CDR2: ENHRY and SYGVKD. V lost 3 bases and J lost 6; bases outside the gene matches: 6. This CDR3 has 14 residues. CDR3 bases: TGTGCCATCAGTGATCCCCTACAGGGGGATACGCAGTATTTT. Amino acids: CAISDPLQGDTQYF.

The count of this clone is one. This chain uses TRBV10-3 with TRBJ2-1, with 10 bases matching TRBD1. With 6 bases clipped from V and 3 bases from J, the junction kept 14 bases outside the gene matches. This CDR3 has 18 amino acids. CDR1 and CDR2 (germline): ENHRY, SYGVKD. The CDR3: CAIRGGTGVLADYNEQFF. In nucleotides, the CDR3 is TGTGCCATCAGGGGCGGGACAGGGGTACTAGCGGACTACAATGAGCAGTTCTTC.

The chain employs TRBV7-9 and TRBJ2-2; no clear D gene. V lost 1 base, J lost 4 bases, and 10 bases lay in between. Germline loops: CDR1 SEHNR, CDR2 FQNEAQ (reference sequence). The CDR3 totals 15 residues. This CDR3 reads CASSLGLVGTGELFF. Here the CDR3 DNA reads TGTGCCAGCAGCTTAGGTCTAGTGGGCACCGGGGAGCTGTTTTTT. Using reference TRBV7-9 and TRBJ2-2 for the parts outside the CDR3, the full variable domain is DTGVSQNPRHKITKRGQNVTFRCDPISEHNRLYWYRQTLGQGPEFLTYFQNEAQLEKSRLLSDRFSAERPKGSFSTLEIQRTEQGDSAMYLCASSLGLVGTGELFFGEGSRLTVL.

The genes are TRBV6-5 and TRBJ1-4; a possible D gene is TRBD1 (6 bases). The CDR3 is made up of 16 amino acids. Germline V gene data show CDR1 as MNHEY and CDR2 as SVGAGI. V was clipped by 4 bases and J by 8 bases, with 20 bases between them. CDR3 coding DNA: TGTGCCAGCAGTTCCCCCCAACTAGGGGGGGGAGAAAAACTGTTTTTT. Translation: CASSSPQLGGGEKLFF.

This clone has only a few counts. The gene calls are TRBV7-9 and TRBJ2-2; the D gene is possibly TRBD2 (6 bases). The V end was cut by 1 base, the J end by 7 bases, with 19 bases between. CDR3 length equals 17 residues. The V gene's germline CDR1 is SEHNR and CDR2 FQNEAQ (reference sequence). The chain's CDR3 is CASSLVSLATKGGELFF. CDR3 in DNA: TGTGCCAGCAGCTTAGTCTCTCTAGCGACTAAGGGCGGGGAGCTGTTTTTT.

This clone has only a few counts. The rearrangement links TRBV6-1 to TRBJ2-3, with TRBD2 matching 12 bases. V was pared by 3 bases and J by 4 bases, with 2 bases of the junction left unmatched. CDR3 length: 15 residues. Germline-derived CDR1 and CDR2 are MNHNS and SASEGT. CDR3 DNA sequence: TGTGCCAGCAGTGACCTAGCGGGAGGGCCAGATACGCAGTATTTT. It is translated as CASSDLAGGPDTQYF.

This clone is a singleton in its sample. The CDR3 reads CASSMFPTVQGRETQYF. The CDR3 nucleotides are TGTGCCAGTAGTATGTTCCCCACGGTACAGGGCAGGGAGACCCAGTACTTC. The V gene is TRBV19, the J gene TRBJ2-5, with a tentative D call TRBD1 (6 bases). V was shortened by 3 bases and J by 5 bases, with 22 bases between the two germline ends. The CDR3 spans 17 residues. Germline V CDR1 and CDR2: LNHDA, SQIVND (reference sequence).

The genes are TRBV28 and TRBJ1-4, with D possibly TRBD1 on 6 matching bases. Trimming shortened V by 3 bases and J by 5 bases, and 10 bases separated the two germline ends. Looked up from germline, CDR1 is MDHEN and CDR2 is SYDVKM. This CDR3 is built from 14 residues. The CDR3 sequence is CASSFWQGNEKLFF. For the CDR3, the DNA is TGTGCCAGCAGTTTTTGGCAGGGGAATGAAAAACTGTTTTTT.

This rearrangement joins TRBV7-6 to TRBJ1-4; no clear D. V shed 5 bases and J shed 2 bases, with 12 bases lying between them. Germline V gene sequence: CDR1 SGHVS, CDR2 FNYEAQ. CDR3 size: 15 residues. The CDR3: CASSLHPRTNEKLFF. DNA of the CDR3: TGTGCCAGCAGCCTCCACCCTCGGACTAATGAAAAACTGTTTTTT.